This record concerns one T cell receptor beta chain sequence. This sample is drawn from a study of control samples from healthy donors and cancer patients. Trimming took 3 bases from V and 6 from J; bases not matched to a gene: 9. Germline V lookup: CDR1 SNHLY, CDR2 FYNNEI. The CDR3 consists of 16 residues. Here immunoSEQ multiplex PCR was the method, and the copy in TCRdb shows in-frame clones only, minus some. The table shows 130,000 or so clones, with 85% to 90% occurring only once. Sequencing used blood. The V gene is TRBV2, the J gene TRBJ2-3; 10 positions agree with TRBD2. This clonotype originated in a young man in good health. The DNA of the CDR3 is TGTGCCAGCAGTGACCCCGAGCGGGGGGGCTTGGATACGCAGTATTTT. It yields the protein CASSDPERGGLDTQYF. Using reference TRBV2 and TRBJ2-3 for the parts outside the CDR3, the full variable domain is EPEVTQTPSHQVTQMGQEVILRCVPISNHLYFYWYRQILGQKVEFLVSFYNNEISEKSEIFDDQFSVERPDGSNFTLKIRSTKLEDSAMYFCASSDPERGGLDTQYFGPGTRLTVL.